This T cell receptor (beta chain) was sequenced for a study of T cell repertoires in cytomegalovirus infection. In the case of this clonotype: The antigen is undetermined.

The CDR3 extends over 14 amino acids. CDR1 and CDR2 (germline): MNHEY, SMNVEV (reference sequence). Trimming took off 7 bases at V and 3 bases at J, with 13 bases between the two ends. TCRdb reanalysed the reads using MiXCR and keeps one entry per CDR3 protein. The repertoire has fewer than 150,000 distinct CDR3 sequences, 30% of them found once; the top ten carry around two fifths. Study-wide findings and caveats: Summed frequency of public TCR beta families distinguished CMV carriers with the relevant HLA. HLA-C-restricted, CMV-specific TCR beta clonotypes were dominant ex vivo.

The origin of this receptor is a human donor in good health (CMV status not recorded). Some clones in this sample may be carry-over from other donors' samples. The chain has TRBV27 and TRBJ2-1; unclear D gene. The material sequenced was CD8+ T cells from cultured PBMCs, taken from culture after CMV antigen stimulation. The DNA of the CDR3 is TGTGCCAGCAAATCTCGAGGTTTCTACAATGAGCAGTTCTTC. Translating gives CASKSRGFYNEQFF.